This TCR beta chain was recorded in a study of a mutant IDH1 vaccine in newly diagnosed glioma. Turning to the study itself: The first vaccination came 4-6 weeks after radiotherapy alone, or with temozolomide cycles. Sex distribution of treated patients was roughly 62% male and around 38% female; mean age was around 42 years.

Noted time point: week 11, during vaccination. A single vaccine dose contained 300 ug of mutant IDH1 20-mer peptide, and topical imiquimod was used with it. The method was immunoSEQ multiplex PCR; TCRdb's version includes in-frame clones alone and lacks a portion of them. The sample consists of under 150,000 clones, 85% to 90% of them appearing once. Concerning this clone itself: What it recognizes is unknown.

The ends were cut back, 0 bases at V and 5 bases at J, with 12 bases in the middle. Germline CDR1 is MNHEY and CDR2 is SVGAGI. This CDR3 has 15 residues. The specimen was PBMCs, collected from a glioma patient whose treatment included an IDH1 peptide vaccine. This TCR came from a woman in her forties or fifties with glioma. The chain joins TRBV6-5 to TRBJ2-3; maybe TRBD1 (6 bases). The chain's CDR3 is CASSYSLGAGDTQYF. CDR3 sequence (DNA): TGTGCCAGCAGTTACTCCTTGGGGGCGGGAGATACGCAGTATTTT.